The entry that follows covers one T cell receptor (beta chain) sequence. The antigen it binds to is not known. Base qualities are not provided; no much larger clone lies one nucleotide away. These data belong to a study of OX40 agonist ivuxolimab in advanced cancers. About the study as a whole: The costimulatory receptor OX40 (CD134) was targeted by ivuxolimab, a fully human IgG2 agonistic monoclonal antibody. The monotherapy dose-escalation portion (N ≈ 57 patients) of the phase I ivuxolimab trial is reported in the paper. Prior anti-PD-1, anti-PD-L1 or anti-CTLA-4 therapy was permitted, and checkpoint inhibitors had been received by roughly 40% of dose-escalation patients. Of the roughly 51 patients in dose escalation, about 20 had hepatocellular carcinoma, about 15 had melanoma, 9 had renal cell carcinoma and 9 had head and neck cancer. The purpose of peripheral TCRbeta sequencing was to test whether ivuxolimab changed TCR sequence diversity and led to clonal T-cell expansion. Partial responses occurred in three dose-escalation patients: two with cutaneous melanoma and one with hepatocellular carcinoma. Intravenous ivuxolimab was administered to patients every 2 weeks at six dose levels: 0.01, 0.1, 0.3, 1.5, 3 and 10 mg/kg. A male proportion of under 85% and a mean age of about 60 years, ranging from 23 to 79, were recorded for the dose-escalation cohort.

The CDR3 runs 19 residues from the cysteine to the phenylalanine. Of all the DNA, just the CDR3 is kept, 57 bases in frame from base 1. The germline V gene encodes CDR1 LGHNT and CDR2 FRNRAP. From V the trimming removes 1 base and from J it removes 2 bases, while the gene matches leave 11 bases of the junction unaccounted for. Genomic DNA was extracted from sorted cells for sequencing of the TCRbeta CDR3 region. The immunoSEQ Assay was used for sequencing of TCRbeta CDR3 regions. The immuneACCESS repertoire file appears here via TCRdb, limited to in-frame rearrangements. These files lack a portion of the clones; in checked studies, under half of the deficit traces to unresolved V genes, and the cause of the others is not known. Counted in this sample were tens of thousands of clones; over 65% of them appeared once. The ten largest clones represent over 20% of the sample. Broader findings and caveats from the paper: In the 0.1-3.0 mg/kg groups, partial responders were among the patients with the lowest normalized peripheral clonal expansion, particularly in CD8+ T cells. On average, CD8+ T cells showed more expanded clones than CD4+ T cells after ivuxolimab. Which antigens the clonally expanded peripheral T cells were specific for was not determined. Clonal expansion of both CD4+ and CD8+ blood T cells was observed from baseline to week 6 at doses 0.1 to 3.0 mg/kg. Low levels of normalized T-cell clonal expansion were also shown by some nonresponding patients.

The trial excluded patients who had a history of autoimmune disease or were on systemic immunosuppression. Peripheral blood for TCR sequencing was collected from all dose cohorts at baseline, on cycle 4 day 1, and on cycle 7 day 1. The samples were drawn from a first-in-human, open-label, multicenter phase I dose-escalation trial of ivuxolimab. The trial enrolled adults with locally advanced or metastatic head and neck squamous cell, hepatocellular, melanoma or renal cell carcinoma. CD4+ and CD8+ T cells were sorted separately from peripheral blood before TCR sequencing. The clonotype was recovered from an adult with an advanced solid tumor such as melanoma, head and neck, liver or kidney cancer. The chain links TRBV12-5 with TRBJ2-7, and TRBD2 matches 13 of the central bases. Material: CD4+ or CD8+ T cells sorted from blood, obtained in a trial of the OX40 agonist ivuxolimab. The nucleotides read TGTGCTAGTGGTTTGGATATCATAGCCGGGACTAGCGGGACCTACGAGCAGTACTTC. This is translated as CASGLDIIAGTSGTYEQYF.